The present entry profiles one T cell receptor (beta chain) with its context. What antigen it recognizes has not been identified. Base qualities are not provided; no much larger clone lies one nucleotide away. For sequencing, an Illumina HiSeq 1500 was employed. The raw public data were reprocessed by TCRdb itself: fastp quality trimming at Q25, MiXCR clonotype calling, in-frame beta chains only. Merged by CDR3 protein, the rows form single entries marked with the most common genes and DNA. The sample table shows about 460,000 distinct CDR3 sequences, and 11% are seen once. The top ten clonotypes cover approximately 10% of the sample. Based on the germline V gene (reference sequence), the CDR1 and CDR2 sequences are GTSNPN and SVGIG. The CDR3 numbers 17 residues from cysteine through phenylalanine. Of all the DNA, just the CDR3 is kept, 51 bases in frame from base 1. Trimming accounts for 1 base at V and 8 bases at J, while the number of junction bases matched to no gene is 15.

The data originate from a study of T cell repertoires in cytomegalovirus infection (dated by TCRdb to about 2019). A note on the overall study: Because public TCR beta signatures pointed to carriage of CMV infection together with the matching HLA type, the HLA type of each donor mattered for the analysis.

General study outcomes and caveats: In both this cohort and an independent cohort of a few hundred donors, the cumulative frequency of public TCR beta family members distinguished carriers of CMV infection plus the relevant HLA type. In the ex vivo response, HLA-C-restricted CMV-specific TCR beta clonotypes were dominant, and in two of eight donors the single most frequent clonotype came from this HLA-C-restricted group.

The chain is encoded by TRBV30 joined to TRBJ2-2; 8 middle bases align to TRBD2. This TCR was recovered from a human donor in good health (CMV status not recorded). Some clones in this sample may be carry-over from other donors' samples. The material sequenced was PBMCs. The sequence in DNA is TGTGCCTGGAGTGGTCTGTCCCCAGCGGGAGTATCGGGGGAGCTGTTTTTT. It specifies CAWSGLSPAGVSGELFF.